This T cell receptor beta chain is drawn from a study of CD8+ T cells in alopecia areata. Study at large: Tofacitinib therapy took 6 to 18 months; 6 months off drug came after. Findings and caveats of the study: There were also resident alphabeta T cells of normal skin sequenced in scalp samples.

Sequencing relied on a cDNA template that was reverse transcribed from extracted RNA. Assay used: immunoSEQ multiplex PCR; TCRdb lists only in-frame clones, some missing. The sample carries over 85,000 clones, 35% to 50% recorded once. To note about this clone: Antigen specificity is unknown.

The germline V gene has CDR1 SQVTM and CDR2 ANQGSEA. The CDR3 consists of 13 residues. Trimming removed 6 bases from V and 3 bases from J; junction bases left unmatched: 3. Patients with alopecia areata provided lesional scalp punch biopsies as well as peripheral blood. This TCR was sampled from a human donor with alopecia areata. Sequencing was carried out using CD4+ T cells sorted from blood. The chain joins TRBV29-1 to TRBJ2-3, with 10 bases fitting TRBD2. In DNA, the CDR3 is TGCAGCGTCACTAGCGGGGAGACAGATACGCAGTATTTT. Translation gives CSVTSGETDTQYF.